The sequence of this TCR beta chain was determined in a study of human T cells and chemical hapten exposure. Overall study findings and caveats: As patch test score rose, PT1 expanded TCR counts tended to rise as well.

Time point reported: patch test 1, 2 weeks after DPC sensitization. Stated treatment: therapeutic diphenylcyclopropenone sensitization with weekly scalp DPC. Before extraction, the whole blood was not fractionated, and total RNA was taken from it. TCRdb re-derived calls from the RACE reads in MiXCR, one entry per CDR3 protein. Of approximately 34,000 distinct CDR3 sequences listed, 5% to 8% are singletons. This clonotype was seen a handful of times. Its antigen is as yet unknown. The source material was whole blood, sampled in connection with sensitization to the hapten diphenylcyclopropenone (DPC). This receptor was obtained from a woman in her twenties or thirties with alopecia areata. Some clones in this sample may be carry-over from other donors' samples.

The CDR3 sequence is CASSIRLAPDTQYF. The CDR3 DNA reads as TGTGCCAGCAGTATAAGACTAGCGCCAGATACGCAGTATTTT. V and J are TRBV12-3 or TRBV12-4 and TRBJ2-3; 8 nucleotides align to TRBD2. The CDR3 has 14 amino acids. The junction had 5 bases not matched to a gene; V was cut back by 5 bases and J by 4 bases.